Listed here are 19 T cell receptor beta chains from one sample, sequenced in a study of CD8+CD57+ T cells in acquired aplastic anemia. Researchers used genomic DNA as the template to profile TCR beta VDJ and CDR3. TCRdb passed the reads through MiXCR, listing each CDR3 protein once. Of roughly 130,000 distinct CDR3 sequences in the sample, over 45% were seen once. Material: sorted CD4+, CD8+, or CD8+CD57+ T cells (not recorded which) from PBMCs. The receptors derive from a human donor in good health, serving as a control.

The rearrangement uses TRBV6-5 and TRBJ1-1; 7 positions agree with TRBD1. There are 14 residues in the CDR3. V shed 2 bases and J 1 base; nucleotides not matched to a gene: 1. Germline CDR1 is MNHEY and CDR2 is SVGAGI. CDR3 sequence: CASSYGTENTEAFF. The CDR3, as DNA: TGTGCCAGCAGTTACGGGACAGAGAACACTGAAGCTTTCTTT.

The V gene is TRBV7-8, the J gene TRBJ2-3; TRBD2 matches at 10 bases. The CDR3 is 15 amino acids. V lost 3 bases and J lost 8; bases outside the gene matches: 8. Looked up from germline, CDR1 is SGHVS and CDR2 is FQNEAQ. The CDR3 region has the DNA TGTGCCAGCAGCTTGGGACTAGCGAAAGTCCTTACGCAGTATTTT. This encodes CASSLGLAKVLTQYF.

Concerning this clonotype: It may be a read error: a sequence one base away is much more abundant. The chain uses TRBV18 and TRBJ2-7, with 11 bases lining up with TRBD2. The CDR3 runs 15 residues. CDR1 is KGHSH, CDR2 LQKENI, per germline. V gave up 5 bases and J gave up 3 bases; unmatched junction bases: 6. The DNA for the CDR3 is TGTGCCAGCTCAACTAGCGGGGGATACATCTACGAGCAGTACTTC. Its translation is CASSTSGGYIYEQYF.

This clonotype has a handful of counts. V is TRBV7-9 and J is TRBJ2-2, with D unresolved. The CDR3 extends over 12 amino acids. Germline V lookup: CDR1 SEHNR, CDR2 FQNEAQ (reference sequence). V lost 4 bases and J lost 5, with 5 bases in between. CDR3 region: CASSSITGELFF. CDR3 sequence (DNA): TGTGCCAGCAGCTCCATAACCGGGGAGCTGTTTTTT. The entire variable domain, with the rest obtained from reference TRBV7-9 and TRBJ2-2, is as follows: DTGVSQNPRHKITKRGQNVTFRCDPISEHNRLYWYRQTLGQGPEFLTYFQNEAQLEKSRLLSDRFSAERPKGSFSTLEIQRTEQGDSAMYLCASSSITGELFFGEGSRLTVL.

This chain uses TRBV10-3 with TRBJ2-2; 7 bases match TRBD1. J gave up 3 bases and V 6 bases, and 10 bases lay outside the gene matches. The CDR3 consists of 16 residues. Germline V gene data show CDR1 as ENHRY and CDR2 as SYGVKD. The chain's CDR3 is CAIRVGTERDTGELFF. In nucleotides, the CDR3 is TGTGCCATCAGAGTAGGGACAGAACGTGACACCGGGGAGCTGTTTTTT.

J is TRBJ2-7 and V is TRBV20-1; 7 bases align to TRBD1. This CDR3 region has 14 residues. CDR1 is DFQATT, CDR2 SNEGSKA, per germline (reference sequence). V shed 1 base, J shed 2 bases, and the junction held 5 bases outside the gene matches. The CDR3 nucleotides read TGCAGTGCTAGAGGGGGGCAGGGGGCCTACGAGCAGTACTTC. Its protein product is CSARGGQGAYEQYF.

This clonotype was counted many times. This may arise from a read error, as a much more abundant clone is one base away. The J gene is TRBJ2-1, the V gene TRBV2; 8 positions match TRBD2. The CDR3 runs 15 residues. Per germline, CDR1 SNHLY and CDR2 FYNNEI. The trim removed 8 bases at V and 0 bases at J, leaving 6 bases unmatched. The CDR3 nucleotides read TGTGCCAGCGCGGGGGGTGGCCCCTCCTACAATGAGCAGTTCTTC. Translation gives CASAGGGPSYNEQFF.

This clonotype was observed many times. The CDR3 reads CASSYAQRSAIEQYF. The DNA of the CDR3 is TGTGCCAGCAGTTACGCACAAAGATCGGCCATCGAGCAGTACTTC. This rearrangement joins TRBV6-2 or TRBV6-3 to TRBJ2-7; no clear D. The V gene lost 2 bases and the J gene lost 6 bases, with 17 bases spanning the gap. CDR1 is MNHEY, CDR2 SVGEGT, per germline. The CDR3 has 15 amino acids.

This clonotype showed up many times. The CDR3 nucleotides read TGTGCCAGCAGCTTGCACGGGGAACTACAAGAGACCCAGTACTTC. Its protein is CASSLHGELQETQYF. The J gene is TRBJ2-5, the V gene TRBV7-9; perhaps TRBD2 as D (5 bases). The germline V and J ends were trimmed by 3 bases and 2 bases, with 13 bases remaining between them. This CDR3 spans 15 amino acids. Germline V CDR1 and CDR2: SEHNR, FQNEAQ (reference sequence).

This chain connects TRBV10-2 to TRBJ1-3, with D hard to call. This CDR3 comprises 12 residues. Germline CDR1 and CDR2: WSHSY and SAAADI. Trimming took 8 bases from V and 4 from J, leaving 9 bases between them. The CDR3 DNA reads as TGCGCCAGCCGGAAACAAGGAAACACCATATATTTT. Translating it yields CASRKQGNTIYF.

This clonotype showed up many times. The rearrangement uses TRBV7-9 and TRBJ2-7; D unresolved. Germline loops: CDR1 SEHNR, CDR2 FQNEAQ (reference sequence). V dropped 0 bases and J dropped 7 bases, with 7 bases sitting between them. The CDR3 has 12 amino acids. The CDR3 DNA follows: TGTGCCAGCAGCTTAGCAGGGTGGGAGCAGTACTTC. Protein product: CASSLAGWEQYF.

The V gene is TRBV7-3, the J gene TRBJ1-5; D is ambiguous. Trimming pared 3 bases from V and 0 bases from J, leaving 3 bases between. The CDR3 contains 13 residues. Per the germline V gene, CDR1 is SGHTA and CDR2 is FQGTGA. CDR3 bases: TGTGCCAGCAGCTTCGCTAGCAATCAGCCCCAGCATTTT. This gives the protein CASSFASNQPQHF.

This clonotype came up many times. The chain joins TRBV12-3 or TRBV12-4 to TRBJ1-1, with TRBD1 matching 9 bases. V shed 7 bases, J shed 6 bases, and the junction held 6 bases outside the gene matches. The CDR3 loop spans 13 amino acids. CDR3 DNA: TGTGCCAGCAACGACAGGGGGGCCCCTGAAGCTTTCTTT. It translates to CASNDRGAPEAFF.

In its sample, this clonotype was seen many times. The chain combines TRBV5-1 with TRBJ2-1, with 7 nucleotides matching TRBD2. Germline V gene lookup returns CDR1 SGHRS and CDR2 YFSETQ. This CDR3 has 17 amino acids. The V and J ends lost 7 bases and 0 bases, in that order; junction bases with no gene match: 13. CDR3 DNA: TGCGCCAGCCACAGCTTAATTGGCGGGAGCTCCTACAATGAGCAGTTCTTC. It encodes CASHSLIGGSSYNEQFF.

This clonotype was seen ten or more times. The genes are TRBV20-1 and TRBJ1-2; 10 bases match TRBD1. The CDR3 consists of 17 residues. Germline values: CDR1 DFQATT, CDR2 SNEGSKA (reference sequence). V shed 0 bases and J 7 bases; nucleotides not matched to a gene: 14. The CDR3 is CSARDSGPSGTGAGYTF. CDR3 sequence (DNA): TGCAGTGCTAGAGATTCTGGGCCGTCAGGGACAGGGGCTGGCTACACCTTC.

The V and J genes are TRBV6-5 and TRBJ1-4; the D gene is possibly TRBD1 (5 bases). Germline CDR1 MNHEY, CDR2 SVGAGI. The CDR3 has 15 amino acids. Deletions cut 0 bases from V and 10 bases from J, with 15 bases between. The CDR3 DNA reads TGTGCCAGCAGTTACTCATGGGGCAGGGTCGGAAAACTGTTTTTT. This codes for CASSYSWGRVGKLFF.

The rearrangement joins TRBV5-6 to TRBJ1-1, with D possibly matching TRBD1 (5 bases). CDR3 length: 11 amino acids. Trimming removed 6 bases at V and 6 bases at J, with 9 bases between. Germline V lookup: CDR1 SGHDT, CDR2 YYEEEE. The CDR3 reads CASTRGAEAFF. CDR3 in DNA: TGTGCCAGCACTCGGGGGGCTGAAGCTTTCTTT. The complete variable domain, with remaining parts taken from reference TRBV5-6 and TRBJ1-1, reads DAGVTQSPTHLIKTRGQQVTLRCSPKSGHDTVSWYQQALGQGPQFIFQYYEEEERQRGNFPDRFSGHQFPNYSSELNVNALLLGDSALYLCASTRGAEAFFGQGTRLTVV.

This clonotype came up many times. CDR3 sequence (DNA): TGCAGTGCGTCTATACAGGGTGGTAGCTCCTACGAGCAGTACTTC. This sequence encodes CSASIQGGSSYEQYF. V gene TRBV20-1 combines with J gene TRBJ2-7, with a possible D match to TRBD1 (6 bases). CDR3 size: 15 residues. Between the trimmed V and J ends, which lost 6 bases and 0 bases, there was a span of 18 bases. Germline CDR1 reads DFQATT; CDR2 reads SNEGSKA (reference sequence).

By sample share, this clonotype is medium-sized (0.01 to 0.1%). This sequence joins TRBV12-3 or TRBV12-4 and TRBJ2-5; D remains unclear. With 8 bases removed from V and 2 bases from J, the gap between germline ends came to 6 bases. This CDR3 is built from 11 residues. The CDR3 DNA sequence: TGTGCCAGCTCACTGCAAGAGACCCAGTACTTC. As protein: CASSLQETQYF.